Listed here are 25 T cell receptor beta chains from one sample, sequenced in a study of lymphopenia after photon versus proton radiotherapy. The table came from immunoSEQ multiplex PCR; TCRdb's copy has only in-frame clones and leaves some out. The sample holds some 28,000 clones, about four fifths seen once. The material was peripheral blood, obtained from a patient treated with photon-based radiotherapy. Receptor source: a man aged 50-60 years with gastric cancer.

J is TRBJ2-5 and V is TRBV30; D remains ambiguous. The CDR3 extends over 12 amino acids. V was shortened by 0 bases and J by 5 bases, with 7 bases between the two germline ends. Germline assignment: CDR1 GTSNPN and CDR2 SVGIG (reference sequence). The CDR3 DNA reads TGTGCCTGGAGTGTACAGTCGGAGACCCAGTACTTC. It codes for CAWSVQSETQYF.

This chain joins TRBV11-2 and TRBJ2-1; 7 bases are a match to TRBD1. This CDR3 contains 15 residues. V lost 5 bases to trimming and J lost 7 bases; unmatched junction nucleotides: 11. The V gene's germline CDR1 is SGHAT and CDR2 FQNNGV. Here the CDR3 DNA reads TGTGCCAGCAGCAACCGGGACAGTAAGGTAAATGAGCAGTTCTTC. Encoded protein: CASSNRDSKVNEQFF.

The chain carries TRBV5-1 and TRBJ2-3, with 7 bases aligning to TRBD1. After removal of 3 bases from V and 1 base from J, the junction contained 5 bases not matched to a gene. There are 15 residues in the CDR3. Germline V gene sequence: CDR1 SGHRS, CDR2 YFSETQ. The CDR3 sequence: CASSSGTARTDTQYF. The CDR3 nucleotides are TGCGCCAGCAGCTCCGGGACAGCCCGCACAGATACGCAGTATTTT. The full variable domain, completed using reference TRBV5-1 and TRBJ2-3, is KAGVTQTPRYLIKTRGQQVTLSCSPISGHRSVSWYQQTPGQGLQFLFEYFSETQRNKGNFPGRFSGRQFSNSRSEMNVSTLELGDSALYLCASSSGTARTDTQYFGPGTRLTVL.

The V call is TRBV4-3, the J call TRBJ2-3; D unresolved. Per the germline V gene, CDR1 is LGHNA and CDR2 is YSLEER. The ends were cut back, 0 bases at V and 6 bases at J, with 4 bases in the middle. CDR3 size: 12 residues. The CDR3 DNA is TGCGCCAGCAGCCAAGACGGGGATACGCAGTATTTT. Protein: CASSQDGDTQYF.

As DNA, the CDR3 is TGTGCCAGCAGTGAGTGGACGTCGGGCTTGAGGGAGACCCAGTACTTC. Its translation is CASSEWTSGLRETQYF. The chain is built from TRBV6-1 and TRBJ2-5; D unresolved. CDR3 length: 16 residues. Trimming shortened V by 3 bases and J by 5 bases, and 19 bases separated the two germline ends. CDR1 is MNHNS, CDR2 SASEGT, per germline.

V and J are TRBV18 and TRBJ1-5; no reliable D call. Trimming cost V 2 bases and J 1 base, with 3 bases left between them. Germline-derived CDR1 and CDR2 are KGHSH and LQKENI. This CDR3 contains 13 residues. The CDR3 is CASSPSSNQPQHF. The DNA of the CDR3 is TGTGCCAGCTCACCAAGCAGCAATCAGCCCCAGCATTTT.

The V call is TRBV5-4, the J call TRBJ1-2; possibly TRBD1 for D (5 bases). The V end was cut by 4 bases, the J end by 2 bases, with 9 bases between. The CDR3 loop spans 13 amino acids. The germline CDR1 and CDR2 sequences are SGHNT and YYREEE (reference sequence). Here the CDR3 reads CASSPTVNYGYTF. The CDR3 DNA reads as TGTGCCAGCAGCCCGACAGTGAACTATGGCTACACCTTC.

The chain has TRBV11-1 and TRBJ1-1; a possible D gene is TRBD1 (6 bases). CDR1 and CDR2 (germline): SGHAT, FQDESV (reference sequence). This CDR3 has 13 amino acids. V was clipped by 0 bases and J by 7 bases, with 9 bases between them. The CDR3 nucleotides read TGTGCCAGCAGCTTAGCGACAGGTTTTGAAGCTTTCTTT. As protein: CASSLATGFEAFF. The variable domain in full, completed from reference TRBV11-1 and TRBJ1-1, reads EAEVAQSPRYKITEKSQAVAFWCDPISGHATLYWYRQILGQGPELLVQFQDESVVDDSQLPKDRFSAERLKGVDSTLKIQPAELGDSAMYLCASSLATGFEAFFGQGTRLTVV.

This clone has just one count. The V and J genes are TRBV18 and TRBJ2-7, with D possibly being TRBD1 (6 bases). The CDR3 is made up of 14 amino acids. The ends were cut back, 6 bases at V and 3 bases at J, with 15 bases in the middle. Per germline, CDR1 KGHSH and CDR2 LQKENI. CDR3 protein: CASSPSTGVYEQYV. The CDR3 DNA reads as TGTGCCAGCTCCCCGTCGACAGGAGTCTACGAGCAGTACGTC.

In the case of this clone: Other nucleotide sequences from this sample produce the same CDR3. V is TRBV30 and J is TRBJ1-1, with no clear D. V gave up 4 bases and J gave up 1 base, with 7 bases separating them. The CDR3 runs 12 residues. The germline CDR1 and CDR2 sequences are GTSNPN and SVGIG (reference sequence). The CDR3 DNA sequence: TGTGCCTGGACCCGGGAGAACACTGAAGCTTTCTTT. Its protein product is CAWTRENTEAFF.

CDR3 loop: CASSVGTGVFRETQYF. CDR3 in DNA: TGTGCCAGCAGCGTGGGGACAGGGGTTTTCCGGGAGACCCAGTACTTC. V is TRBV9 and J is TRBJ2-5, with TRBD1 matching 10 bases. Losses at the gene ends were 2 bases for V and 5 bases for J; bases not matched to a gene: 9. CDR3 length: 16 amino acids. The V gene's germline CDR1 is SGDLS and CDR2 YYNGEE.

Relative to its sample, this clone is large. The chain employs TRBV5-4 and TRBJ1-3, with a tentative D call TRBD1 (6 bases). V was clipped by 0 bases and J by 8 bases, with 9 bases between them. The germline V gene encodes CDR1 SGHNT and CDR2 YYREEE (reference sequence). CDR3 length: 13 residues. CDR3 sequence: CASSLGGADTIYF. For the CDR3, the DNA is TGTGCCAGCAGCTTGGGGGGGGCGGACACCATATATTTT.

The chain links TRBV29-1 to TRBJ1-2; D is uncertain. Trimming cost V 7 bases and J 8 bases, with 14 bases left between them. There are 11 residues in the CDR3. The V gene's germline CDR1 is SQVTM and CDR2 ANQGSEA. This chain's CDR3 is CSGREGDGYTF. The CDR3 DNA reads as TGCAGCGGCCGAGAGGGTGACGGCTACACCTTC. Full variable domain (rest looked up from reference TRBV29-1 and TRBJ1-2): SAVISQKPSRDICQRGTSLTIQCQVDSQVTMMFWYRQQPGQSLTLIATANQGSEATYESGFVIDKFPISRPNLTFSTLTVSNMSPEDSSIYLCSGREGDGYTFGSGTRLTVV.

The chain uses TRBV7-8 and TRBJ1-2, with 7 bases matching TRBD1. V was pared by 5 bases and J by 8 bases, with 8 bases of the junction left unmatched. This CDR3 has 13 residues. Germline assignment: CDR1 SGHVS and CDR2 FQNEAQ. The CDR3 protein is CASSRDSFLGYTF. In DNA form, the CDR3 reads TGTGCCAGCAGCCGGGACAGCTTCCTAGGCTACACCTTC.

The CDR3 nucleotides are TGTGCCAGCAGCCTCCTGAGGGGCCACGACAATGAGCAGTTCTTC. Its protein product is CASSLLRGHDNEQFF. The chain joins TRBV7-2 to TRBJ2-1, with D perhaps matching TRBD1 or TRBD2 (5 bases each). Germline V CDR1 and CDR2: SGHTA, FQGNSA. The V end was cut by 5 bases, the J end by 5 bases, with 16 bases between. The CDR3 consists of 15 residues.

The rearrangement links TRBV27 to TRBJ1-1; D gene ambiguous. Germline CDR1 is MNHEY and CDR2 is SMNVEV (reference sequence). The CDR3 consists of 14 residues. The V end lost 4 bases, the J end lost 1 base, and 10 bases lay between the germline ends. The CDR3 DNA reads as TGTGCCAGCAGTTCCCTCGGCAGGAACACTGAAGCTTTCTTT. Translation gives CASSSLGRNTEAFF.

The J gene is TRBJ2-5, the V gene TRBV2; D uncertain. Trimming took off 4 bases at V and 5 bases at J, with 8 bases between the two ends. CDR3 length equals 12 residues. Germline CDR1 reads SNHLY; CDR2 reads FYNNEI. The CDR3 region is CASSALGETQYF. The CDR3 coding sequence is TGTGCCAGCAGTGCCCTTGGCGAGACCCAGTACTTC.

V is TRBV7-3 and J is TRBJ1-5; TRBD1 matches 8 bases. CDR3 size: 14 residues. Trimming removed 7 bases from V and 3 bases from J; junction bases left unmatched: 5. The germline V gene encodes CDR1 SGHTA and CDR2 FQGTGA. The CDR3 DNA follows: TGTGCCAGCAACGCAGGGGGCTTCAATCAGCCCCAGCATTTT. It translates to CASNAGGFNQPQHF.

The V and J genes are TRBV15 and TRBJ1-2; possible D gene TRBD1, 6 bases. With 3 bases removed from V and 2 bases from J, the gap between germline ends came to 13 bases. Germline CDR1 and CDR2: LNHNV and YYDKDF (reference sequence). The CDR3 length is 15 residues. CDR3 sequence reads: CATSSQGRGNYGYTF. The CDR3 bases are TGTGCCACCAGCAGTCAGGGGAGGGGGAACTATGGCTACACCTTC.

The J gene is TRBJ2-4, the V gene TRBV19; TRBD1 matches 7 bases. CDR3 length equals 14 residues. The V and J ends lost 6 bases and 6 bases, in that order; junction bases with no gene match: 8. Germline loops: CDR1 LNHDA, CDR2 SQIVND (reference sequence). The CDR3 nucleotides read TGTGCCAGTAGCAAGGGACAGTCGGGAAACATTCAGTACTTC. It specifies CASSKGQSGNIQYF.

The rearrangement links TRBV5-4 to TRBJ1-2, with 10 bases aligning to TRBD1. The CDR3 is 15 amino acids. CDR1 SGHNT and CDR2 YYREEE come from the germline V gene (reference sequence). After removal of 3 bases from V and 7 bases from J, the junction contained 9 bases not matched to a gene. Here the CDR3 reads CASSSPGQGFGGYTF. As DNA, the CDR3 is TGTGCCAGCAGCTCACCGGGACAGGGGTTTGGTGGCTACACCTTC.

The chain combines TRBV19 with TRBJ2-1; D perhaps matches TRBD1 (5 bases). The CDR3 consists of 12 residues. Germline loops: CDR1 LNHDA, CDR2 SQIVND (reference sequence). The V end was cut by 5 bases, the J end by 3 bases, with 5 bases between. The CDR3 coding sequence is TGTGCCAGTAGTCAGGGCTACAATGAGCAGTTCTTC. This encodes CASSQGYNEQFF. The whole variable domain, remainder taken from reference TRBV19 and TRBJ2-1, is DGGITQSPKYLFRKEGQNVTLSCEQNLNHDAMYWYRQDPGQGLRLIYYSQIVNDFQKGDIAEGYSVSREKKESFPLTVTSAQKNPTAFYLCASSQGYNEQFFGPGTRLTVL.

The chain has TRBV30 and TRBJ1-3; 9 bases map to TRBD1. The CDR3 covers 14 residues. Germline V gives CDR1 GTSNPN, CDR2 SVGIG (reference sequence). Germline trimming cut 2 bases from V and 8 bases from J; bases unmatched to any gene: 7. Written as DNA, the CDR3 is TGTGCCTGGAGTCCATGGACAGGGGAGGACACCATATATTTT. It encodes CAWSPWTGEDTIYF.

The V gene is TRBV29-1, the J gene TRBJ2-7, with D maybe TRBD1 (5 bases). This CDR3 region has 13 residues. The germline V gene has CDR1 SQVTM and CDR2 ANQGSEA. V was pared by 6 bases and J by 10 bases, with 22 bases between. The CDR3 reads CSVPVPDTRRQYF. The DNA of the CDR3 is TGCAGCGTACCGGTCCCGGACACGCGCCGTCAGTACTTC.

V gene TRBV15 combines with J gene TRBJ1-1; D is unclear. There are 16 residues in the CDR3. Germline values: CDR1 LNHNV, CDR2 YYDKDF (reference sequence). The V gene lost 0 bases and the J gene lost 1 base, with 12 bases spanning the gap. In DNA, the CDR3 is TGTGCCACCAGCAGAGATATGACCGCAAGGAACACTGAAGCTTTCTTT. Residues: CATSRDMTARNTEAFF. Filled out from reference TRBV15 and TRBJ1-1, the complete variable domain reads DAMVIQNPRYQVTQFGKPVTLSCSQTLNHNVMYWYQQKSSQAPKLLFHYYDKDFNNEADTPDNFQSRRPNTSFCFLDIRSPGLGDTAMYLCATSRDMTARNTEAFFGQGTRLTVV.